These T cell receptor beta chains were read from a single sample in a study of beta chain features in type 1 diabetes. This table comes from immunoSEQ multiplex PCR, and its TCRdb copy is limited to in-frame clones, with some not included. The top ten hold roughly 0.5% of the sample, which has about 150,000 clones, about a tenth seen once. The specimen sequenced was central memory CD4+ T cells from blood. These receptors were obtained from a man aged 25-40 years with type 1 diabetes. The CDR3 runs from the conserved cysteine through the conserved F or W. D genes are given only for firm matches. Size tells how often a clone was seen (once, few, many) or the class of an expanded clone, and some rows leave it out.

v_call	j_call	d_call	clone_size	cdr3_aa	cdr3_nt
TRBV20-1	TRBJ2-5	-	-	CSGAEETQYF	TGCAGTGGGGCAGAAGAGACCCAGTACTTC
TRBV29-1	TRBJ1-1	TRBD1	few	CSARQGANTEAFF	TGCAGCGCCAGACAGGGGGCGAACACTGAAGCTTTCTTT
TRBV28	TRBJ1-5	-	many	CASSFSNNQPQHF	TGTGCCAGCAGTTTTAGTAACAATCAGCCCCAGCATTTT
TRBV15	TRBJ2-3	TRBD1	few	CATSSRQGADTQYF	TGTGCCACCAGCAGTCGACAGGGTGCAGATACGCAGTATTTT
TRBV7-2	TRBJ2-7	-	few	CASRRDPSYEQYF	TGTGCCAGCAGGCGGGACCCCTCCTACGAGCAGTACTTC
TRBV6-1	TRBJ2-5	-	few	CASSEVAGEETQYF	TGTGCCAGCAGTGAAGTGGCAGGGGAAGAGACCCAGTACTTC
TRBV7-2	TRBJ2-5	-	-	CASRLGGYSQETQYF	TGTGCCAGCAGACTAGGGGGATACAGCCAAGAGACCCAGTACTTC
TRBV6-5	TRBJ2-3	-	-	CASSRQSTDTQYF	TGTGCCAGCAGTCGACAGAGCACAGATACGCAGTATTTT
TRBV11-2	TRBJ1-5	TRBD1	-	CASGQGDGYQPQHF	TGTGCCAGCGGACAGGGAGACGGGTATCAGCCCCAGCATTTT
TRBV16	TRBJ2-7	-	few	CASSPLWGVSHEQYF	TGTGCCAGCAGCCCTCTATGGGGGGTAAGCCACGAGCAGTACTTC
TRBV9	TRBJ2-1	-	-	CASSAQVGLYNEQFF	TGTGCCAGCAGCGCCCAGGTTGGCCTCTACAATGAGCAGTTCTTC
TRBV14	TRBJ2-1	-	-	CASSYNAEQFF	TGTGCCAGCAGCTACAACGCTGAGCAGTTCTTC
TRBV28	TRBJ2-6	TRBD1	few	CASLFRGSGANVLTF	TGTGCCAGTTTATTCAGGGGGTCTGGGGCCAACGTCCTGACTTTC
TRBV7-9	TRBJ2-5	TRBD2	-	CASSLAGVGTQYF	TGTGCCAGCAGCCTAGCGGGAGTCGGGACCCAGTACTTC
TRBV7-3	TRBJ1-1	TRBD1	-	CASSRDRNTEAFF	TGTGCCAGCAGCCGGGACAGGAACACTGAAGCTTTCTTT
TRBV7-3	TRBJ1-1	-	-	CASSTGDTAEAFF	TGTGCCAGCAGCACCGGGGACACGGCTGAAGCTTTCTTT
TRBV2	TRBJ1-2	TRBD1	-	CASTTGDYGYTF	TGTGCCAGTACCACAGGGGACTATGGCTACACCTTC
TRBV19	TRBJ2-5	-	-	CASSIAGWETQYF	TGTGCCAGTAGTATTGCAGGTTGGGAGACCCAGTACTTC
TRBV6-4	TRBJ2-5	-	-	CASREGQYF	TGTGCCAGCAGGGAGGGCCAGTACTTC
TRBV5-4	TRBJ2-4	-	few	CASSQRVASPNIQYF	TGCGCCAGCAGTCAGCGCGTGGCATCTCCGAACATTCAGTACTTC
TRBV5-4	TRBJ2-3	-	-	CASSSPLSLRDTQYF	TGTGCCAGCAGCTCCCCCCTTAGTCTTCGGGATACGCAGTATTTT
TRBV5-4	TRBJ2-7	TRBD1	-	CASSSSGQAYEQYF	TGTGCCAGCAGCTCCTCGGGACAGGCGTACGAGCAGTACTTC
TRBV7-2	TRBJ2-1	TRBD1	few	CASTLRPGGNEQFF	TGTGCCAGCACCCTCCGCCCAGGGGGCAATGAGCAGTTCTTC
TRBV29-1	TRBJ1-1	-	-	CSVGEGLNTEAFF	TGCAGCGTAGGGGAGGGACTGAACACTGAAGCTTTCTTT
TRBV5-1	TRBJ2-5	-	-	CASSLATGPGETQYF	TGCGCCAGCAGCTTGGCCACGGGTCCGGGAGAGACCCAGTACTTC
TRBV5-1	TRBJ2-3	TRBD2	-	CASSPGGGADTQYF	TGCGCCAGCAGCCCGGGGGGTGGCGCAGATACGCAGTATTTT
TRBV5-1	TRBJ2-4	TRBD1	-	CASSLRDRGDIQYF	TGCGCCAGCAGCTTGAGGGACAGGGGAGACATTCAGTACTTC
TRBV2	TRBJ2-3	TRBD2	few	CASSPSGTDTQYF	TGTGCCAGCAGTCCTAGCGGGACAGATACGCAGTATTTT
TRBV7-2	TRBJ1-5	TRBD1	few	CASSSTGALNQPQHF	TGTGCCAGCAGCTCTACAGGGGCCCTGAATCAGCCCCAGCATTTT
TRBV7-2	TRBJ2-5	-	-	CASSLQGRETQYF	TGTGCCAGCAGCTTACAGGGGCGAGAGACCCAGTACTTC
TRBV19	TRBJ2-3	TRBD2	-	CASSVSGARNTQYF	TGTGCCAGTAGTGTTAGCGGGGCACGAAATACGCAGTATTTT
TRBV18	TRBJ2-1	-	few	CASSRDGVRFF	TGTGCCAGCTCCAGGGATGGCGTGCGGTTCTTC
TRBV9	TRBJ1-1	-	few	CASSSTTAGAAFF	TGTGCCAGCAGCTCAACGACCGCGGGGGCGGCTTTCTTT
TRBV10-3	TRBJ2-7	TRBD1	few	CAISDTGTGDYEQYF	TGTGCCATCAGCGATACCGGGACAGGTGACTACGAGCAGTACTTC
TRBV29-1	TRBJ2-7	-	-	CSVRTGIGSYEQYF	TGCAGCGTGAGAACAGGGATCGGGTCCTACGAGCAGTACTTC
TRBV19	TRBJ2-7	-	-	CASSPFGSLPYEQYF	TGTGCCAGTAGTCCCTTTGGGAGCCTGCCGTACGAGCAGTACTTC
TRBV28	TRBJ2-1	-	few	CASSSSVSGYNEQFF	TGTGCCAGCAGTTCATCTGTTAGCGGCTACAATGAGCAGTTCTTC
TRBV9	TRBJ2-5	TRBD2	few	CASSAVGRAIQETQYF	TGTGCCAGCAGCGCGGTCGGGAGGGCGATCCAAGAGACCCAGTACTTC
TRBV7-2	TRBJ2-2	TRBD2	few	CASRIAGVTGELFF	TGTGCCAGCAGGATAGCGGGAGTGACCGGGGAGCTGTTTTTT
TRBV19	TRBJ1-5	TRBD1	few	CASSAGGWGNQPQHF	TGTGCCAGTAGTGCAGGGGGTTGGGGCAATCAGCCCCAGCATTTT
TRBV9	TRBJ2-3	TRBD1	few	CASSVPGQGTDTQYF	TGTGCCAGCAGCGTCCCGGGACAGGGTACAGATACGCAGTATTTT
TRBV6-1	TRBJ2-3	-	-	CASTRLLSTDTQYF	TGTGCCAGCACGAGACTCCTAAGCACAGATACGCAGTATTTT
TRBV11-2	TRBJ2-6	-	-	CASSPSSGANVLTF	TGTGCCAGCAGCCCCTCCTCTGGGGCCAACGTCCTGACTTTC
TRBV11-1	TRBJ2-4	TRBD1	few	CASSPGQGFKNIQYF	TGTGCCAGCAGCCCAGGACAGGGTTTCAAAAACATTCAGTACTTC
TRBV27	TRBJ1-1	-	-	CASSWVTGNTEAFF	TGTGCCAGCAGTTGGGTTACAGGCAACACTGAAGCTTTCTTT
TRBV6-1	TRBJ2-7	-	few	CASAGVEQYF	TGTGCCAGCGCAGGGGTCGAGCAGTACTTC
TRBV19	TRBJ2-7	-	-	CASWSGTYPYEQYF	TGTGCCAGTTGGTCCGGGACTTACCCCTACGAGCAGTACTTC
TRBV5-1	TRBJ2-7	-	-	CASSSGTGSYEQYF	TGCGCCAGCAGCTCCGGAACCGGGAGCTACGAGCAGTACTTC
TRBV7-2	TRBJ2-1	-	few	CASSLNQDNEQFF	TGTGCCAGCAGCTTAAATCAGGACAATGAGCAGTTCTTC
TRBV7-8	TRBJ1-2	-	-	CASSLVRDSYGYTF	TGTGCCAGCAGCTTAGTAAGAGATTCCTATGGCTACACCTTC
TRBV2	TRBJ1-2	TRBD1	-	CASQGQGPLLSGYTF	TGTGCCAGCCAGGGACAGGGCCCACTTCTTTCTGGCTACACCTTC
TRBV7-9	TRBJ1-1	-	-	CASSLGHTNTEAFF	TGTGCCAGCAGCCTGGGACATACGAACACTGAAGCTTTCTTT
TRBV2	TRBJ2-7	TRBD1	few	CASSEEQGGGQYF	TGTGCCAGCAGTGAAGAACAGGGGGGCGGGCAGTACTTC
TRBV10-3	TRBJ2-3	TRBD2	-	CAISEGTSGYTDTQYF	TGTGCCATCAGTGAGGGGACTAGCGGATACACAGATACGCAGTATTTT
TRBV19	TRBJ2-1	-	-	CASSMPGKREQFF	TGTGCCAGTAGTATGCCCGGGAAACGTGAGCAGTTCTTC
TRBV28	TRBJ1-5	-	few	CASSSIQSNQPQHF	TGTGCCAGCAGTTCGATACAGAGCAATCAGCCCCAGCATTTT
TRBV4-2	TRBJ2-3	-	-	CASSPQRRTSTDTQYF	TGTGCCAGCAGCCCACAACGGCGGACTAGCACAGATACGCAGTATTTT
TRBV19	TRBJ2-6	TRBD1	-	CASSIGTVGANVLTF	TGTGCCAGTAGTATCGGGACAGTCGGGGCCAACGTCCTGACTTTC
TRBV28	TRBJ2-3	TRBD1	few	CASSPQGAGDTQYF	TGTGCCAGCAGTCCACAGGGGGCGGGAGATACGCAGTATTTT